This TCR beta chain was recorded in a study of blood T cell repertoires in COVID-19. Study-level information: PBMCs, B-cell-depleted T cells, or T cells provided the cDNA or gDNA that made up the material.

J gave up 3 bases and V 7 bases, and 7 bases lay outside the gene matches. Germline-derived CDR1 and CDR2 are SGHTS and YDEGEE. The CDR3 runs to 16 residues. As handled by the study authors: Quantification of nucleated cells was approximated via reference gene primer amplification. Assay: immunoSEQ multiplex PCR; the TCRdb copy retains only in-frame clones and omits some. Clone size and the V and J calls come from that table; the DNA yielded D and trimming. The table records 85,000 to 100,000 clones, roughly four fifths of them present only once. This chain connects TRBV5-8 to TRBJ1-4; 12 bases map to TRBD1. Sequenced input: peripheral blood. The clonotype comes from a human donor in a cohort sampled during active COVID-19. CDR3 DNA sequence: TGTGCCAGCGGGGGACAGGGGGCGCCGGCTAATGAAAAACTGTTTTTT. Translated, it gives CASGGQGAPANEKLFF.